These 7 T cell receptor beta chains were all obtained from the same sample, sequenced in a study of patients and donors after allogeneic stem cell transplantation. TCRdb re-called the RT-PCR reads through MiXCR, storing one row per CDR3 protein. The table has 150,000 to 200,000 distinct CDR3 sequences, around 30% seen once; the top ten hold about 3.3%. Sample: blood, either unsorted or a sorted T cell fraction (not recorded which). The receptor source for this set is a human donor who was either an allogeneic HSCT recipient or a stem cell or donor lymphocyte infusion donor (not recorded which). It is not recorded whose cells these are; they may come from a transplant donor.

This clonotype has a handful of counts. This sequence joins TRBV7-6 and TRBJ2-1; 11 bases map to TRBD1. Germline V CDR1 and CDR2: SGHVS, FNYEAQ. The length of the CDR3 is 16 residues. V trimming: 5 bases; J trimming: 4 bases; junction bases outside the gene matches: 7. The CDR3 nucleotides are TGTGCCAGCAGCCACGGACAGGGGGCGGGATACAATGAGCAGTTCTTC. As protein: CASSHGQGAGYNEQFF.

CDR3 protein: CSAGHVNTEAFF. CDR3 coding DNA: TGCAGTGCCGGACACGTGAACACTGAAGCTTTCTTT. V is TRBV20-1 and J is TRBJ1-1, with D perhaps TRBD1 (5 bases). The V and J ends lost 6 bases and 0 bases respectively, with 8 bases between them. Germline CDR1 and CDR2: DFQATT and SNEGSKA (reference sequence). The CDR3 has 12 amino acids.

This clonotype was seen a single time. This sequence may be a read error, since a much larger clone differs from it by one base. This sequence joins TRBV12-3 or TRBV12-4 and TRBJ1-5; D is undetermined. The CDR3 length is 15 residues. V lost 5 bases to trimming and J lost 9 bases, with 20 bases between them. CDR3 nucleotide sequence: TGTGCCAGCAGTAAGGGAGCCCTGGTCATTTCGCCCCAGCATTTT. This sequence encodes CASSKGALVISPQHF.

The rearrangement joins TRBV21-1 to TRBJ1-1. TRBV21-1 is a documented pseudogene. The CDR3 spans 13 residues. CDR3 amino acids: CASSKGDGPEAFF. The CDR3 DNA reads TGTGCCAGCAGCAAAGGTGATGGGCCTGAAGCTTTCTTT.

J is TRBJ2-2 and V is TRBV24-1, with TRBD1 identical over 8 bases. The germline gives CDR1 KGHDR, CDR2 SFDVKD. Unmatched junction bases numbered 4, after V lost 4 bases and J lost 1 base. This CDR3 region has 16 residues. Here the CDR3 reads CATSDPGQGNTGELFF. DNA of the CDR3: TGTGCCACCAGTGACCCCGGACAGGGGAACACCGGGGAGCTGTTTTTT.

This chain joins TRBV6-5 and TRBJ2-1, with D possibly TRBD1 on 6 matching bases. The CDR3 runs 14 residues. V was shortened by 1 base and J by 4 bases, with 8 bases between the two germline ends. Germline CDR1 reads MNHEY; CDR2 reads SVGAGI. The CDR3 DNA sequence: TGTGCCAGCAGTTACTTAGGGACATACAATGAGCAGTTCTTC. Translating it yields CASSYLGTYNEQFF.

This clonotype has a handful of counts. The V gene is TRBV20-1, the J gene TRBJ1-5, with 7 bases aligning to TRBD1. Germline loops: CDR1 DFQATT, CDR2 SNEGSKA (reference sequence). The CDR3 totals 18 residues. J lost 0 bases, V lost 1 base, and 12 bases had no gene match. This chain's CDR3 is CSARGTPGRGISNQPQHF. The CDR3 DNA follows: TGCAGTGCTAGAGGGACACCTGGCAGGGGGATTAGCAATCAGCCCCAGCATTTT.